This T cell receptor (beta chain) was sequenced during a study of blood T cell repertoires in COVID-19. The CDR3 runs to 15 residues. Germline CDR1 is SGHVS and CDR2 is FQNEAQ. V lost 3 bases and J 5 bases, leaving 14 bases between the germline ends. Assay used: immunoSEQ multiplex PCR; TCRdb lists only in-frame clones, some missing. The sample holds over 100,000 clones, roughly 80% seen once. V and J are TRBV7-8 and TRBJ2-1; tentative D call: TRBD1 (5 bases). Sequenced input: peripheral blood. This clonotype was sampled from a woman aged 60-75 years with acute or convalescent COVID-19. Here the CDR3 reads CASSFAGFSNNEQFF. As DNA, the CDR3 is TGTGCCAGCAGCTTTGCAGGGTTTTCGAACAATGAGCAGTTCTTC.